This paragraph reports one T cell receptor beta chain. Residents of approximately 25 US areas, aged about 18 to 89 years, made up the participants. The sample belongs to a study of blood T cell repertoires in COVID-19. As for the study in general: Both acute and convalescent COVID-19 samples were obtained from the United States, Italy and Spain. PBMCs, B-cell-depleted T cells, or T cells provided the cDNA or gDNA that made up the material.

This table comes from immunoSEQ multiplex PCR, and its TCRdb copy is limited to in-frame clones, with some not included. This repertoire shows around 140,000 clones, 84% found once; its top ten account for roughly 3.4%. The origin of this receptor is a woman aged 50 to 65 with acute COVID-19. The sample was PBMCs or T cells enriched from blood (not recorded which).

The CDR3 DNA is TGTGCCAGCAGTTACGACAGGGGGCCTAATGAAGCTTTCTTT. It codes for CASSYDRGPNEAFF. This chain connects TRBV6-5 to TRBJ1-1, with 10 positions matching TRBD1. Germline CDR1 and CDR2: MNHEY and SVGAGI. V shed 2 bases and J 7 bases; nucleotides not matched to a gene: 4. CDR3 size: 14 residues.